These 27 T cell receptor beta chains were sequenced from one sample in a study of identical twins listed by TCRdb under 2016. The protocol used for the library was 5' RACE. These reads were obtained on an Illumina HiSeq 2000. In-frame beta chains were kept once TCRdb had trimmed the public reads at Q25 with fastp and called clones with MiXCR. CDR3 protein sequences are deduplicated, and each keeps its most common genes and DNA. The sample includes roughly 690,000 distinct CDR3 sequences, with less than 7% observed a single time. The ten largest clones capture 1.5% to 2% of the sample. Sequenced input: naive T cells sorted from blood. The cell subset or site label on this specimen signifies: cells isolated with a human naive T-cell isolation kit. All receptors derive from a man aged 18-30 years in good health.

This clonotype appeared many times. The chain employs TRBV12-3 or TRBV12-4 and TRBJ2-2, with TRBD2 as a possible D gene (5 bases). The CDR3 length is 14 residues. Trimming took off 4 bases at V and 4 bases at J, with 10 bases between the two ends. This chain's CDR3 is CASSSTGSTGELFF. The CDR3 nucleotides read TGTGCCAGCAGTTCGACGGGATCCACCGGGGAGCTGTTTTTT.

This clonotype was counted only a few times. The chain has TRBV6-1 and TRBJ2-1; TRBD2 matches at 14 bases. The germline V gene has CDR1 MNHNS and CDR2 SASEGT. V shed 7 bases, J shed 8 bases, and the junction held 7 bases outside the gene matches. This CDR3 region has 15 residues. CDR3 region: CASTKGLAGADEQFF. CDR3 nucleotide sequence: TGTGCCAGCACTAAGGGACTAGCGGGAGCGGATGAGCAGTTCTTC.

This clonotype was observed at least ten times. V usage is TRBV6-1 and J usage is TRBJ2-2; either TRBD1 or TRBD2 may fit D (5 bases each). This CDR3 is 17 amino acids long. Germline V gives CDR1 MNHNS, CDR2 SASEGT. V was trimmed by 3 bases and J by 0 bases, leaving 14 bases between them. The CDR3 protein is CASSEWVGTTNTGELFF. The CDR3 DNA follows: TGTGCCAGCAGTGAGTGGGTGGGGACCACGAACACCGGGGAGCTGTTTTTT.

This clonotype appeared many times. V and J are TRBV29-1 and TRBJ2-1; D is perhaps TRBD2 (6 bases). V gave up 6 bases and J gave up 2 bases, with 14 bases separating them. The germline V gene has CDR1 SQVTM and CDR2 ANQGSEA. CDR3 length equals 14 residues. The CDR3 DNA is TGCAGCGTGGAGGGACTGCGAGCCTACAATGAGCAGTTCTTC. This encodes CSVEGLRAYNEQFF.

This clonotype was recorded a few times. The chain employs TRBV11-1 and TRBJ2-2; 7 bases map to TRBD1. Germline assignment: CDR1 SGHAT and CDR2 FQDESV (reference sequence). CDR3 size: 20 residues. V lost 2 bases to trimming and J lost 0 bases; unmatched junction nucleotides: 15. The CDR3 spells CASSLSGVSRTGSNTGELFF. CDR3 in DNA: TGTGCCAGCAGCTTATCCGGTGTGTCGAGGACAGGATCGAACACCGGGGAGCTGTTTTTT.

This clonotype was observed many times. This chain links TRBV12-3 or TRBV12-4 with TRBJ1-1; D not resolved. This CDR3 region has 14 residues. The ends were cut back, 3 bases at V and 6 bases at J, with 14 bases in the middle. The CDR3: CASSFSGRQPEAFF. The CDR3 coding sequence is TGTGCCAGCAGTTTCTCAGGCAGGCAGCCTGAAGCTTTCTTT.

The chain joins TRBV20-1 to TRBJ2-5, with D possibly TRBD1 on 6 matching bases. CDR3 length: 13 residues. In germline, CDR1 is DFQATT, CDR2 SNEGSKA (reference sequence). V lost 3 bases and J 3 bases, leaving 11 bases between the germline ends. In nucleotides, the CDR3 is TGCAGTGCTAGGTCCACAGGGAAAGAGACCCAGTACTTC. Translating gives CSARSTGKETQYF.

This chain connects TRBV12-5 to TRBJ2-6; D is unresolved. Trimming removed 4 bases from V and 0 bases from J, with 10 bases in between. The CDR3 is 16 residues long. Germline V gene data show CDR1 as LGHNT and CDR2 as FRNRAP. CDR3 in amino acids: CASGYTVGSGANVLTF. The CDR3 region has the DNA TGTGCTAGTGGTTACACGGTAGGCTCTGGGGCCAACGTCCTGACTTTC.

This clonotype has ten or more counts. The genes are TRBV7-2 and TRBJ2-1, with D unclear. CDR1 and CDR2 from the germline V gene are SGHTA and FQGNSA. The V end was cut by 2 bases, the J end by 9 bases, with 8 bases between. There are 12 residues in the CDR3. The CDR3 coding sequence is TGTGCCAGCAGCTTACGATCCAGTGAGCAGTTCTTC. Its protein is CASSLRSSEQFF.

The chain is built from TRBV7-2 and TRBJ1-1; 7 nucleotides match TRBD1. The CDR3 loop spans 16 amino acids. The V gene's germline CDR1 is SGHTA and CDR2 FQGNSA. V shed 5 bases, J shed 1 base, and the junction held 10 bases outside the gene matches. The CDR3 DNA reads TGTGCCAGCAGCAAGCTAGGGGGCCACCAGAACACTGAAGCTTTCTTT. Amino acid sequence: CASSKLGGHQNTEAFF.

This clonotype came up a few times. Compared with germline, one end of the junction differs, possibly owing to a read error. The chain employs TRBV20-1 and TRBJ2-7; no definite D call. The CDR3 length is 14 residues. The germline CDR1 and CDR2 sequences are DFQATT and SNEGSKA (reference sequence). Written as DNA, the CDR3 is TGCAGTGCCCCGTTCGTTGCGAACAAGCACCGTAACCTATTC. As protein: CSAPFVANKHRNLF.

The genes are TRBV7-2 and TRBJ2-3; either TRBD1 or TRBD2 may supply D (5 bases each). Trimming removed 5 bases from V and 2 bases from J, with 11 bases in between. The CDR3 consists of 14 residues. Germline V lookup: CDR1 SGHTA, CDR2 FQGNSA. CDR3 region: CASSTRGYTDTQYF. In DNA form, the CDR3 reads TGTGCCAGCAGCACGAGGGGATACACAGATACGCAGTATTTT.

The chain combines TRBV3-1 with TRBJ2-7; no firm D call. The CDR3 is made up of 14 amino acids. V was cut by 4 bases and J by 3 bases, with 13 bases left in between. Germline CDR1 is LGHDT and CDR2 is YNNKEL (reference sequence). CDR3 residues: CASSLSAGGYEQYV. Here the CDR3 DNA reads TGTGCCAGCAGCCTATCCGCAGGCGGCTACGAGCAGTACGTC.

This clonotype was counted between two and nine times. The chain recombines TRBV2 with TRBJ2-5; 8 nucleotides match TRBD2. In germline, CDR1 is SNHLY, CDR2 FYNNEI. V shed 1 base and J 5 bases; nucleotides not matched to a gene: 6. The CDR3 consists of 15 residues. The CDR3 bases are TGTGCCAGCAGTGAAGGGGGACTAGTGGCGGAGACCCAGTACTTC. It specifies CASSEGGLVAETQYF.

This clonotype has only a few counts. This chain connects TRBV12-3 or TRBV12-4 to TRBJ2-5, with 7 bases fitting TRBD2. V lost 5 bases, J lost 2 bases, and 8 bases stayed unmatched. The CDR3 covers 15 residues. CDR3 residues: CASSPLAASQETQYF. CDR3 sequence (DNA): TGTGCCAGCAGTCCTCTAGCGGCGTCTCAAGAGACCCAGTACTTC.

This rearrangement joins TRBV30 to TRBJ2-7, with 7 bases fitting TRBD1. The CDR3 length is 12 residues. Germline V CDR1 and CDR2: GTSNPN, SVGIG (reference sequence). With 1 base clipped from V and 5 bases from J, the junction kept 2 bases outside the gene matches. CDR3 region: CAWSGTGHEQYF. CDR3 nucleotides: TGTGCCTGGAGTGGGACAGGCCACGAGCAGTACTTC.

This clonotype showed up many times. The chain has TRBV20-1 and TRBJ2-5; 10 bases map to TRBD2. J gave up 5 bases and V 6 bases, and 15 bases lay outside the gene matches. Germline lookup yields CDR1 DFQATT and CDR2 SNEGSKA (reference sequence). CDR3 length equals 16 residues. The CDR3 nucleotides are TGCAGTGCCAATAGGGGGCTAGCGGGGGCCCGGGAGACCCAGTACTTC. Its protein product is CSANRGLAGARETQYF.

This clonotype was counted many times. The gene calls are TRBV3-1 and TRBJ2-7; the match to TRBD1 covers 9 bases. This CDR3 is 13 amino acids long. Unmatched junction bases numbered 2, after V lost 3 bases and J lost 5 bases. Germline values: CDR1 LGHDT, CDR2 YNNKEL (reference sequence). The CDR3: CASSHGTGNEQYV. For the CDR3, the DNA is TGTGCCAGCAGCCATGGGACAGGGAACGAGCAGTACGTC.

This clonotype showed up just a few times. The chain combines TRBV6-1 with TRBJ2-1, with 9 nucleotides matching TRBD2. CDR1 is MNHNS, CDR2 SASEGT, per germline. CDR3 size: 17 residues. Trimming removed 6 bases from V and 2 bases from J; junction bases left unmatched: 11. The CDR3 here is CASSLFVAGVPYNEQFF. CDR3 DNA sequence: TGTGCCAGCAGCCTATTCGTAGCGGGAGTCCCCTACAATGAGCAGTTCTTC.

The V and J genes are TRBV5-1 and TRBJ2-5; perhaps TRBD2 as D (6 bases). Germline CDR1 SGHRS, CDR2 YFSETQ. The CDR3 is 16 residues long. Trimming took off 6 bases at V and 4 bases at J, with 22 bases between the two ends. CDR3 sequence (DNA): TGCGCCAGCACCCCACGCCCGGAGGGTCTCCGAGAGACCCAGTACTTC. This translates into CASTPRPEGLRETQYF.

This clonotype showed up many times. The V call is TRBV10-3, the J call TRBJ2-3, with 7 bases lining up with TRBD2. J gave up 5 bases and V 0 bases, and 8 bases lay outside the gene matches. CDR3 size: 16 residues. Germline CDR1 and CDR2: ENHRY and SYGVKD. The CDR3 here is CAISESQGGIGDTQYF. In nucleotides, the CDR3 is TGTGCCATCAGTGAGTCGCAGGGAGGGATCGGAGATACGCAGTATTTT.

The V gene is TRBV11-2, the J gene TRBJ2-7; D may be TRBD1 (6 bases). The CDR3 is 13 amino acids. CDR1 SGHAT and CDR2 FQNNGV come from the germline V gene. V shed 2 bases and J shed 7 bases, with 12 bases lying between them. The DNA for the CDR3 is TGTGCCAGCAGCTTATCTTACAGGGAAGAGCAGTACGTC. Translation gives CASSLSYREEQYV.

This clonotype was detected many times. The chain couples TRBV6-5 to TRBJ2-2, with D hard to call. Trimming shortened V by 2 bases and J by 4 bases, and 14 bases separated the two germline ends. The CDR3 loop spans 16 amino acids. Germline V gives CDR1 MNHEY, CDR2 SVGAGI. CDR3 protein: CASSYRLQTSTGELFF. CDR3 DNA: TGTGCCAGCAGTTACCGGCTGCAGACGAGCACCGGGGAGCTGTTTTTT.

The V and J genes are TRBV12-3 or TRBV12-4 and TRBJ2-1, with TRBD2 matching 11 bases. V lost 3 bases to trimming and J lost 10 bases; unmatched junction nucleotides: 5. The CDR3 is 14 amino acids. DNA of the CDR3: TGTGCCAGCAGTTTCTCTAGCGGGGGGACCGAGCAGTTCTTC. Encoded protein: CASSFSSGGTEQFF.

This clonotype was detected a few times. The chain employs TRBV10-3 and TRBJ2-7, with TRBD2 matching over 12 bases. Germline CDR1 ENHRY, CDR2 SYGVKD. This CDR3 spans 16 amino acids. Trimming cost V 0 bases and J 3 bases; bases outside gene matches: 3. Here the CDR3 DNA reads TGTGCCATCAGTGAGTCGTTACTAGCGGGAGGCTACGAGCAGTACTTC. Translation: CAISESLLAGGYEQYF.

This clonotype occurred a few times. This sequence joins TRBV4-3 and TRBJ2-7; 10 bases fit TRBD2. Germline lookup yields CDR1 LGHNA and CDR2 YSLEER. Trimming cost V 0 bases and J 0 bases; bases outside gene matches: 5. This CDR3 is 17 amino acids long. The CDR3 region is CASSQEWTSGPSYEQYF. The CDR3 bases are TGCGCCAGCAGCCAAGAATGGACTAGCGGCCCCTCCTACGAGCAGTACTTC.

The genes are TRBV27 and TRBJ2-2; a possible D gene is TRBD1 (9 bases). Germline values: CDR1 MNHEY, CDR2 SMNVEV (reference sequence). The CDR3 has 15 residues. V shed 6 bases and J shed 4 bases, with 15 bases lying between them. The DNA for the CDR3 is TGTGCCAGCAGCGGGGGGGACAGGGCCACCGGGGAGCTGTTTTTT. Translation: CASSGGDRATGELFF.